The clone carrying this T cell receptor (beta chain) was counted many times. What it recognizes is unknown. This record belongs to a study of T-cell reconstitution after alpha-beta-depleted transplantation in children. The authors prepared the TCRbeta library with unique molecular identifiers. TCRdb re-derived calls from the PCR reads in MiXCR, one entry per CDR3 protein. The sample shows around 440,000 distinct CDR3 sequences, over 9.5% of them seen only once. The study's findings and limits: One year after transplant, T-cell counts and diversity came mostly from newly produced T cells.

This receptor was taken from a child younger than 10 with inherited bone marrow failure, due to receive a stem cell transplant. The specimen was PBMCs, collected before TCRalphabeta/CD19-depleted stem cell transplant.

CDR3 DNA sequence: TGTGCCAGCAGTTTGTCTTGGGTAGTGGGCGAGCAGTACTTC. This sequence encodes CASSLSWVVGEQYF. V usage is TRBV27 and J usage is TRBJ2-7; D is unclear. Trimming cost V 3 bases and J 6 bases, with 15 bases left between them. The CDR3 extends over 14 amino acids. The germline V gene has CDR1 MNHEY and CDR2 SMNVEV (reference sequence).